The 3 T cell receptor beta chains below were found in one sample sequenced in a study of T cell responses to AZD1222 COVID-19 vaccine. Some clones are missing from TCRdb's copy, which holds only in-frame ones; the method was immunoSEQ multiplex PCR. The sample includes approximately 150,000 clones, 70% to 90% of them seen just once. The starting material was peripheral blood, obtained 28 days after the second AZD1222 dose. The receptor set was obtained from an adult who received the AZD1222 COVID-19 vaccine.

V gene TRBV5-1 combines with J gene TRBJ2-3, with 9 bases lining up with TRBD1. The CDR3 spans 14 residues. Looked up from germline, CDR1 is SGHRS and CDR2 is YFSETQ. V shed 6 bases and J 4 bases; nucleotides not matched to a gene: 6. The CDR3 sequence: CASNTGTGSDTQYF. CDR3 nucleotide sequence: TGCGCCAGCAACACCGGGACAGGGTCAGATACGCAGTATTTT.

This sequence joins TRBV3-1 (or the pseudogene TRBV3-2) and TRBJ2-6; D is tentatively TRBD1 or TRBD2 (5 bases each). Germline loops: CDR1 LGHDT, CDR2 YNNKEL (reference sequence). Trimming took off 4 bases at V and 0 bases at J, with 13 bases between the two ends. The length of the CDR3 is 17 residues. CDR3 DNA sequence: TGTGCCAGCAGCCGCCAGGGACGTCCCTCTGGGGCCAACGTCCTGACTTTC. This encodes CASSRQGRPSGANVLTF.

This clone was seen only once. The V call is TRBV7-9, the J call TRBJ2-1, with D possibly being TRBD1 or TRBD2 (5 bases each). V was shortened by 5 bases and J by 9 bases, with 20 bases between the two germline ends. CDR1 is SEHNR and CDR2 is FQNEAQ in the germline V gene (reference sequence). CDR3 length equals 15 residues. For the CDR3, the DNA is TGTGCCAGCAGCCCGGGACCCCAGGCCTTTACTGAGCAGTTCTTC. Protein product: CASSPGPQAFTEQFF. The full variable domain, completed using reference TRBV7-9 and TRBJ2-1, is DTGVSQNPRHKITKRGQNVTFRCDPISEHNRLYWYRQTLGQGPEFLTYFQNEAQLEKSRLLSDRFSAERPKGSFSTLEIQRTEQGDSAMYLCASSPGPQAFTEQFFGPGTRLTVL.